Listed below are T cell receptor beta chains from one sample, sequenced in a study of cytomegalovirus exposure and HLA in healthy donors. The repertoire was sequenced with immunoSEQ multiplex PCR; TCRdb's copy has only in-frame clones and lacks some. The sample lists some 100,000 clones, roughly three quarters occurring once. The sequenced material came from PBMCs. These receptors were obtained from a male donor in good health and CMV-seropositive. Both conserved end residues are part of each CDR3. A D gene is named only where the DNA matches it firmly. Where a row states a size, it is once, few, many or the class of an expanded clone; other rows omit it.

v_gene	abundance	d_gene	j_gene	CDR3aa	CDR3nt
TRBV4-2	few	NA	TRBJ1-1	CASSQASGVVTEAFF	TGTGCCAGCAGCCAAGCGTCAGGTGTCGTCACTGAAGCTTTCTTT
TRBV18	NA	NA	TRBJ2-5	CASSPNQETQYF	TGTGCCAGCTCACCCAATCAAGAGACCCAGTACTTC
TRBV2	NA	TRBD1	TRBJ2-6	CASSGGGSRANVLTF	TGTGCCAGCAGTGGAGGGGGCAGCCGGGCCAACGTCCTGACTTTC
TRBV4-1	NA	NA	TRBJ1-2	CASSQERPGMYGYTF	TGCGCCAGCAGCCAAGAAAGGCCGGGGATGTATGGCTACACCTTC
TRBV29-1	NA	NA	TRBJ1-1	CSVEDRGSYTEAFF	TGCAGCGTTGAAGATAGAGGCAGTTACACTGAAGCTTTCTTT
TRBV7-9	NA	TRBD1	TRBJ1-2	CASSSRQGRNYGYTF	TGTGCCAGCAGCTCGAGACAGGGGCGGAACTATGGCTACACCTTC
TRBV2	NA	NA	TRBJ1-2	CASSPEGGLRYGYTF	TGTGCCAGCAGCCCCGAGGGGGGGCTGAGGTATGGCTACACCTTC
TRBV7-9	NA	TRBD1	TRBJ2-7	CASSFLVGRTGGTYEQYF	TGTGCCAGCAGCTTCTTGGTGGGACGGACAGGGGGAACCTACGAGCAGTACTTC
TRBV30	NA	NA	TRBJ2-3	CAWSVEDTQYF	TGTGCCTGGAGTGTGGAGGATACGCAGTATTTT
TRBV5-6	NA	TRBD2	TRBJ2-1	CASSSSSGGLNEQFF	TGTGCCAGCAGCTCCTCTAGCGGGGGTTTAAATGAGCAGTTCTTC
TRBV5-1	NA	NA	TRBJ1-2	CASSLDPGGNYGYTF	TGCGCCAGCAGCTTAGACCCAGGCGGGAACTATGGCTACACCTTC
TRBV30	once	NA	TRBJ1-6	CAWSGGGGSPLHF	TGTGCCTGGAGTGGCGGGGGTGGGTCACCCCTCCACTTT
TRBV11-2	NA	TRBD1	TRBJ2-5	CASSLGWLGQGAETQYF	TGTGCCAGCAGCTTAGGTTGGCTAGGACAGGGGGCTGAGACCCAGTACTTC
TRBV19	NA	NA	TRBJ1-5	CASSIAQRYQPQHF	TGTGCCAGTAGTATAGCACAGAGATATCAGCCCCAGCATTTT
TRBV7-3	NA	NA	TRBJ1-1	CASSLYALTEAFF	TGTGCCAGCAGCTTGTATGCGCTAACTGAAGCTTTCTTT
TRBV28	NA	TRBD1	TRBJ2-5	CASSLLRTGRLETQYF	TGTGCCAGCAGTTTGCTTCGGACAGGAAGATTAGAGACCCAGTACTTC
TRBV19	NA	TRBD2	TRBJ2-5	CASSLGRGGIQTQYF	TGTGCCAGTAGTCTTGGACGGGGGGGGATCCAGACCCAGTACTTC
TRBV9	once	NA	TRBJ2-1	CASSVASLNEQFF	TGTGCCAGCAGCGTAGCTTCCCTCAATGAGCAGTTCTTC
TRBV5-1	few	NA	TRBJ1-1	CASSLVSGNTEAFF	TGCGCCAGCAGCTTGGTGTCGGGGAACACTGAAGCTTTCTTT
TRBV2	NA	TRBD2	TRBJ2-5	CASSEIGLAGETQYF	TGTGCCAGCAGTGAAATCGGGCTAGCGGGAGAGACCCAGTACTTC
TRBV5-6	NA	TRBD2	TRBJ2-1	CASSLLASGGPYNEQFF	TGTGCCAGCAGCTTGTTGGCTAGCGGGGGCCCCTACAATGAGCAGTTCTTC
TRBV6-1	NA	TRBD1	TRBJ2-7	CASSEPIGQGQYEQYF	TGTGCCAGCAGTGAACCTATCGGACAGGGGCAGTACGAGCAGTACTTC
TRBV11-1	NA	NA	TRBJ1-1	CASSFEANTEAFF	TGTGCCAGCAGCTTTGAGGCGAACACTGAAGCTTTCTTT
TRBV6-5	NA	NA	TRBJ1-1	CASRTPGQLNTEAFF	TGTGCCAGCAGAACCCCGGGACAACTGAACACTGAAGCTTTCTTT
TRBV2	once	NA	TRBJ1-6	CASSGTGIVGPPLHF	TGTGCCAGCAGTGGTACAGGGATTGTGGGGCCACCCCTCCACTTT
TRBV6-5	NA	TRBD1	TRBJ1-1	CASSSGTAAEAFF	TGTGCCAGCAGTTCCGGGACAGCGGCTGAAGCTTTCTTT
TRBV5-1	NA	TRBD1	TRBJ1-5	CASRPTYRGLNQPQHF	TGCGCCAGCAGACCCACATACAGGGGGCTAAATCAGCCCCAGCATTTT
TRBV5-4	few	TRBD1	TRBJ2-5	CASSDRTGDETQYF	TGTGCCAGCAGCGACCGGACAGGGGATGAGACCCAGTACTTC
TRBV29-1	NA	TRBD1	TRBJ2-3	CSVEGGQGTDTQYF	TGCAGCGTTGAGGGGGGACAGGGCACAGATACGCAGTATTTT
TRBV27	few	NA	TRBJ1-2	CASSFAAGRGYTF	TGTGCCAGCAGTTTCGCGGCAGGGCGGGGCTACACCTTC
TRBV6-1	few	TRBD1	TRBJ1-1	CADGTGTHTEAFF	TGTGCCGACGGGACAGGGACCCACACTGAAGCTTTCTTT
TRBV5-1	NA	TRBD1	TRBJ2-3	CASSSTGVTSTDTQYF	TGCGCCAGCAGTTCCACAGGGGTCACTAGCACAGATACGCAGTATTTT
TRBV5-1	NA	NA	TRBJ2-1	CASSLGSVHNEQFF	TGCGCCAGCAGCTTGGGGAGCGTCCACAATGAGCAGTTCTTC
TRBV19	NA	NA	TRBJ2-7	CASSIDISYEQYF	TGTGCCAGTAGTATAGATATATCCTACGAGCAGTACTTC
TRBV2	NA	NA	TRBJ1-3	CASSAGDGNTIYF	TGTGCCAGCAGCGCAGGGGACGGAAACACCATATATTTT
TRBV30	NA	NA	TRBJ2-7	CAWSADSLHEQYF	TGTGCCTGGAGTGCCGACAGTCTCCACGAGCAGTACTTC
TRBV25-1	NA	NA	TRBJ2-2	CASSPLSGEHTGELFF	TGTGCCAGCAGTCCCCTCTCCGGGGAACACACCGGGGAGCTGTTTTTT
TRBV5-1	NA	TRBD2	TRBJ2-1	CASSGTSGGYEQFF	TGCGCCAGCAGCGGGACTAGCGGGGGATACGAGCAGTTCTTC
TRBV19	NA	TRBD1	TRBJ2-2	CASSIRTGVPGELFF	TGTGCCAGTAGTATTAGGACAGGGGTTCCCGGGGAGCTGTTTTTT
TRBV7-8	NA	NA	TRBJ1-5	CASSPSPPGNWIQPQHF	TGTGCCAGCAGCCCTTCCCCTCCAGGGAATTGGATACAGCCCCAGCATTTT
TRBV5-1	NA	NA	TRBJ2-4	CASSLIQGGAKNIQYF	TGCGCCAGCAGCTTGATACAGGGTGGAGCCAAAAACATTCAGTACTTC
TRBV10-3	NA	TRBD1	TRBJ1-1	CAISSDREFTEAFF	TGTGCCATCAGCTCGGACAGGGAGTTTACTGAAGCTTTCTTT
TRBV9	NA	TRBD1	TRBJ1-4	CASSVGTGGEKLFF	TGTGCCAGCAGCGTAGGCACAGGGGGTGAAAAACTGTTTTTT
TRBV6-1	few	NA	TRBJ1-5	CASSARQQGNQPQHF	TGTGCCAGCAGTGCCCGACAGCAGGGCAATCAGCCCCAGCATTTT
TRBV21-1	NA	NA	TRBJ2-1	CASSRTGISYNEQFF	TGTGCCAGCAGCAGAACAGGGATCTCCTACAATGAGCAGTTCTTC
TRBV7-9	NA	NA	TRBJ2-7	CASSLTSREQYF	TGTGCCAGCAGCTTAACTTCGAGGGAGCAGTACTTC
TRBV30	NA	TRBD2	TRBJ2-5	CAWSMRGGSRETQYF	TGTGCCTGGAGTATGCGGGGGGGATCTAGAGAGACCCAGTACTTC
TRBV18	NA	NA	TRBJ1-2	CASSQQGYYGYTF	TGTGCCAGCTCACAACAGGGATATTATGGCTACACCTTC
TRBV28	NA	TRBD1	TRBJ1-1	CASSFDRGYGTEAFF	TGTGCCAGCAGTTTTGACAGGGGGTATGGCACTGAAGCTTTCTTT
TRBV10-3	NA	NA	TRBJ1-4	CAISATASGTTNEKLFF	TGTGCCATCAGTGCGACGGCCAGCGGTACAACTAATGAAAAACTGTTTTTT
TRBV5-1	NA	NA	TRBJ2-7	CASSLGAGALSSYEQYF	TGCGCCAGCAGCTTGGGGGCAGGGGCTCTAAGCTCCTACGAGCAGTACTTC
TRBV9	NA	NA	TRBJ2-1	CASSPPGGGGAYNEQFF	TGTGCCAGCAGCCCCCCCGGGGGAGGGGGGGCCTACAATGAGCAGTTCTTC
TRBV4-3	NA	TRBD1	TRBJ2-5	CASRDRGSETQYF	TGCGCCAGCAGAGACAGGGGTTCGGAGACCCAGTACTTC